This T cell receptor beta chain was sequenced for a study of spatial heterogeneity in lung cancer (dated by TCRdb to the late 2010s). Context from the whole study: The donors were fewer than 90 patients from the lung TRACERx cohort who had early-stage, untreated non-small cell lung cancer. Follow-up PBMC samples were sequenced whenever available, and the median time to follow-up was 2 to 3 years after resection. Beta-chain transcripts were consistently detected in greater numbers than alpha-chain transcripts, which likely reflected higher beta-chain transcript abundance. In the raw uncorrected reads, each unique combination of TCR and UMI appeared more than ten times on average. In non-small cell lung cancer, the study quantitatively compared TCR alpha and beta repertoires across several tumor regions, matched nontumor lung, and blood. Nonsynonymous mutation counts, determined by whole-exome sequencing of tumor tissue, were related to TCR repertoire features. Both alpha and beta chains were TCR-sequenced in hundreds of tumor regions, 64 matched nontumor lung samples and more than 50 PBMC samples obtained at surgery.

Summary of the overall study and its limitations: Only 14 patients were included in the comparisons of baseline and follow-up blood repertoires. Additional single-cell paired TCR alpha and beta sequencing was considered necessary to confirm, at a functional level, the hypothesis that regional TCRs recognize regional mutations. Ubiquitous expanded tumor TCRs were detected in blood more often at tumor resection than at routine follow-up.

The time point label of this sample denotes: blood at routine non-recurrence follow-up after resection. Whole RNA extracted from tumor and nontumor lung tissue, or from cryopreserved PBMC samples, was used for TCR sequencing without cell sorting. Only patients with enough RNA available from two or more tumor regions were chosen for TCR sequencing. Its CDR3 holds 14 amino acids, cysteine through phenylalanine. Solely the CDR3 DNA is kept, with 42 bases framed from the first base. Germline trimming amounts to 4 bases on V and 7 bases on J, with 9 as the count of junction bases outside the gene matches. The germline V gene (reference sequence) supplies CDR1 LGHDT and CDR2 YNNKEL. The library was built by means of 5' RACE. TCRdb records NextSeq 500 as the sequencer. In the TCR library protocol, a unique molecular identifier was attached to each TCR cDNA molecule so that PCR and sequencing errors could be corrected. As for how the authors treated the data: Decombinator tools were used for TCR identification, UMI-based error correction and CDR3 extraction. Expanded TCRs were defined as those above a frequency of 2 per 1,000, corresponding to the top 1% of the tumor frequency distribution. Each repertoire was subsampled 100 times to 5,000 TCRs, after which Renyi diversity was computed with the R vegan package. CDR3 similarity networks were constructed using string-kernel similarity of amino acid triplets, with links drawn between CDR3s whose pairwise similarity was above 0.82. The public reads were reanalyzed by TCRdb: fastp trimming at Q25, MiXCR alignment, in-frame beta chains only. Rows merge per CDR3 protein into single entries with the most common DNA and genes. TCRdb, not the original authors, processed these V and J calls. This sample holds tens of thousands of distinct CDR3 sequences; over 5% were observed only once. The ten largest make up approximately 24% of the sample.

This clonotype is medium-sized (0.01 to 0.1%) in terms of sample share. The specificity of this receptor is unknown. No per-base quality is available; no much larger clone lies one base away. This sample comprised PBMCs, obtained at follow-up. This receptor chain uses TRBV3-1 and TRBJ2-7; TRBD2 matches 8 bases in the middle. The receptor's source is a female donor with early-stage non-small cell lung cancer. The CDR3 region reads CASSPDNRGGEQYF. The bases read TGTGCCAGCAGCCCCGATAATCGGGGGGGAGAGCAGTACTTC.